This T cell receptor (beta chain) was captured by sequencing in a study of beta chain features in type 1 diabetes. Study-level information: Sorted cells numbering some 110 million were examined across all samples.

About this clone: The antigen remains unidentified.

Each population that was sorted was more than 98% pure. The entirety of the isolated RNA underwent reverse transcription, so expressed TCRB transcripts were sequenced. The method was immunoSEQ multiplex PCR; TCRdb's version includes in-frame clones alone and lacks a portion of them. The sample contains more than 300,000 clones, roughly 13% of which appear only once. Overall study findings and caveats: HLA effects on TCRB rearrangement stayed unresolved here. There were fewer insertions and more deletions at the VDJ junctions of type 1 diabetes patients.

Germline values: CDR1 SGHRS, CDR2 YFSETQ. V lost 0 bases and J lost 10; bases outside the gene matches: 1. The CDR3 spans 13 residues. This TCR came from a man aged 18 to 30 in good health. Sequenced sample: naive CD4+ T cells from blood. V is TRBV5-1 and J is TRBJ2-1; the match to TRBD2 covers 10 bases. The CDR3 DNA is TGCGCCAGCAGCTTGGGGACTAGCGGCGAGCAGTTCTTC. Protein: CASSLGTSGEQFF.